A selection of T cell receptor beta chains follows, all from one sample in a study of cytomegalovirus exposure and HLA in healthy donors. Generated by immunoSEQ multiplex PCR, the TCRdb table keeps only in-frame clones and is missing some. The sample lists about 150,000 clones; roughly nine tenths were seen once. Sequencing used PBMCs. The origin of the receptors is a woman younger than 30 in good health and CMV-seropositive. CDR3s include the opening cysteine and the closing phenylalanine or tryptophan. The D gene is left open where the match is weak. Rows may omit the clone size; those that give it use once, few, many or a size class.

cdr3_length j_call d_call v_call clone_size cdr3_nt cdr3_aa
11 TRBJ1-1 - TRBV5-4 - TGTGCCAGCAGCATGGACAGAGAAGCTTTCTTT CASSMDREAFF
15 TRBJ1-2 TRBD1 TRBV28 - TGTGCCAGTATTACTTCAGACAGGGGGCGCGGTGGCTACACCTTC CASITSDRGRGGYTF
13 TRBJ1-3 - TRBV11-2 once TGTGCCAGCGGGCAGGGAACTGGAAACACCATATATTTT CASGQGTGNTIYF
18 TRBJ1-1 - TRBV7-9 - TGTGCCAGCAGCTTAATTGGGACTATAGGACGGCTTAACACTGAAGCTTTCTTT CASSLIGTIGRLNTEAFF
12 TRBJ2-2 - TRBV30 - TGTGCCTGGAGCCCTACTGGCGGGGAGCTGTTTTTT CAWSPTGGELFF
12 TRBJ1-1 - TRBV9 - TGTGCCAGCAGCAATTGGGGCGCTGAAGCTTTCTTT CASSNWGAEAFF
15 TRBJ2-7 - TRBV6-5 - TGTGCCAGCAGTTACTCGGGCAGCCGAACCTACGAGCAGTACTTC CASSYSGSRTYEQYF
12 TRBJ2-7 - TRBV28 few TGTGCCAGCAGTCCCAGGGTCTACGAGCAGTACTTC CASSPRVYEQYF
15 TRBJ1-5 - TRBV6-5 - TGTGCCAGCAGTGCTGATGGCAGTAGCAATCAGCCCCAGCATTTT CASSADGSSNQPQHF
15 TRBJ1-2 TRBD1 TRBV15 - TGTGCCACCAGCAGAGGACAGGGTCTCCTCTATGGCTACACCTTC CATSRGQGLLYGYTF
14 TRBJ1-6 - TRBV9 - TGTGCCATAACCGGCAGGGGCTATAATTCACCCCTCCACTTT CAITGRGYNSPLHF
12 TRBJ1-1 TRBD1 TRBV9 - TGTGCCAGCAGCGGTACAGGGGGTGAAGCTTTCTTT CASSGTGGEAFF
12 TRBJ2-7 - TRBV2 - TGTGCCAGCAGTGAAGGCGGCTACGAGCAGTACTTC CASSEGGYEQYF
14 TRBJ2-7 TRBD1 TRBV19 - TGTGCCAGTACCACCGGGACAGAAAAAGGAGAGCAGTACTTC CASTTGTEKGEQYF
14 TRBJ1-2 TRBD1 TRBV15 - TGTGCCACCAGCAGGGACAGGGGGCGAAGTGGCTACACCTTC CATSRDRGRSGYTF
12 TRBJ1-1 - TRBV6-1 - TGTGCCAGCAGTGAACGTGACACTGAAGCTTTCTTT CASSERDTEAFF
14 TRBJ1-6 TRBD1 TRBV28 once TGTGCCACCCGATTGGAGGGACAGGGAATACCCCTCCACTTT CATRLEGQGIPLHF
15 TRBJ2-7 TRBD1 TRBV5-1 - TGCGCCAGCAGCTTGAATGGACAGGACGTTTACGAGCAGTACTTC CASSLNGQDVYEQYF
13 TRBJ1-2 - TRBV28 - TGTGCCAGCAACTCCGGGGGTGGCTATGGCTACACCTTC CASNSGGGYGYTF
16 TRBJ2-5 - TRBV4-1 - TGCGCCAGCAGCCAACCCTTGGGCGGGGGCGGGGAGACCCAGTACTTC CASSQPLGGGGETQYF
16 TRBJ2-3 TRBD2 TRBV25-1 - TGTGCCAGCAGTGGCACTAGCGGGGGGAGCACAGATACGCAGTATTTT CASSGTSGGSTDTQYF
17 TRBJ2-2 - TRBV5-6 - TGTGCCAGCAGCTTGGCCTTGGAGTTCCCGGGCACCGGGGAGCTGTTTTTT CASSLALEFPGTGELFF
15 TRBJ1-3 - TRBV6-1 once TGTGCCAGCAGTGACCCCTCCAGGGGCGGAAACACCATATATTTT CASSDPSRGGNTIYF
15 TRBJ2-1 TRBD1 TRBV9 - TGTGCCAGCAGCCCTGACGGGACAGGGGTGGATGAGCAGTTCTTC CASSPDGTGVDEQFF
18 TRBJ2-5 - TRBV30 - TGTGCCTGGAGTGTGGTAGGGTGGGCGGGGAACCGAGAAGAGACCCAGTACTTC CAWSVVGWAGNREETQYF
12 TRBJ2-3 - TRBV7-2 - TGTGCCAGCAGCTTAGAATCAAATACGCAGTATTTT CASSLESNTQYF
15 TRBJ2-3 TRBD2 TRBV9 - TGTGCCAGCAGCGTAGAGGGTAGCGGGGGAGATACGCAGTATTTT CASSVEGSGGDTQYF
14 TRBJ2-7 - TRBV30 - TGTGCCTGGATTGATTTACATAACTCCTACGAGCAGTACTTC CAWIDLHNSYEQYF
17 TRBJ2-7 TRBD1 TRBV6-1 - TGTGCCAGCAGTGAAACGAGGAGGCGGACAGGGCTATACGAGCAGTACTTC CASSETRRRTGLYEQYF
15 TRBJ2-1 TRBD1 TRBV14 - TGTGCCAGCAGCCAAGTCCTAGGGGGCGGCGATGAGCAGTTCTTC CASSQVLGGGDEQFF
17 TRBJ1-6 - TRBV7-8 - TGTGCCAGCAGCGTAGGCGGGGGCAGGGAGCCTTATTCACCCCTCCACTTT CASSVGGGREPYSPLHF
13 TRBJ1-5 - TRBV7-9 - TGTGCCAGCAGCTTAGGCTGGGCTCAGCCCCAGCATTTT CASSLGWAQPQHF
16 TRBJ2-1 TRBD1 TRBV28 - TGTGCCAGCAGTATGGGGACAGCGGATTCCTACAATGAGCAGTTCTTC CASSMGTADSYNEQFF